This T cell receptor (beta chain) was retrieved from a study of prognosis after radiotherapy for stage I lung cancer. Study at large: Recruitment took place in Nanjing, China, where patients with stage I non-small cell lung cancer were enrolled between April 2018 and early 2019.

Genomic DNA was the source, and TCR beta CDR3 was amplified from it by two-round multiplex PCR. For every TRBV and TRBJ gene, a specific primer was used in first-round PCR. MiXCR was run by TCRdb on the multiplex PCR reads, yielding one entry per CDR3 protein. The sample has just over 30,000 distinct CDR3 sequences, less than 35% seen once. This clonotype showed up many times. Deletions cut 5 bases from V and 0 bases from J, with 14 bases between. The CDR3 totals 16 residues. Germline V CDR1 and CDR2: SGHTA, FQGTGA. The sequences come from PBMCs, collected before or after stereotactic body radiation therapy (not recorded which). The source is a donor over 45 with non-small cell lung cancer. The V gene is TRBV7-3, the J gene TRBJ2-1; D not resolved. For the CDR3, the DNA is TGTGCCAGCAGCCACCTCTTACCGAGCTCCTACAATGAGCAGTTCTTC. This codes for CASSHLLPSSYNEQFF.